The clone carrying this T cell receptor (beta chain) was counted only a few times. These data come from a study of blood T cells in healthy people across ages. Then a second PCR, running roughly 7 to 11 cycles, was carried out with a sample-barcoded 5' primer and a J-beta primer mix. MiXCR, run by TCRdb on the 5' RACE reads, gives a single entry per CDR3 protein. Found here are approximately 900,000 distinct CDR3 sequences, roughly 43% of them singletons; the top ten hold around 15%. From germline, CDR1 is MNHEY and CDR2 SVGAGI. This CDR3 comprises 13 residues. Trimming removed 0 bases from V and 6 bases from J, with 9 bases in between.

This sequence joins TRBV6-5 and TRBJ2-7; D unresolved. Sequenced sample: blood. The origin of this receptor is a man younger than 45 in good health. CDR3 region: CASSYSESSEQYF. As DNA, the CDR3 is TGTGCCAGCAGTTACTCGGAGTCAAGCGAGCAGTACTTC.